The entry below describes one T cell receptor (beta chain). Antigen unknown. This entry belongs to a study of PD-1 blockade in classical Hodgkin lymphoma. Turning to the study itself: Patients were infused with nivolumab 3 mg/kg every 2 weeks.

TCRdb's copy holds only in-frame clones and misses some; the assay was immunoSEQ multiplex PCR. The profile shows about 94,000 clones, roughly 91% of them singletons. Broader study findings: The diversity seen at baseline in complete responders resembled that of newly diagnosed patients. It was reported that newly diagnosed patients had less baseline TCR diversity than healthy donors.

Time point specified: cycle 4 day 1 (C4D1), after six to seven weeks of nivolumab. Relapse was seen in all patients after autologous stem cell transplantation, and brentuximab vedotin exposure was variable. Responses achieved at best were complete response, partial response or progressive disease. This material consisted of peripheral blood mononuclear cells (PBMCs), taken before the fourth cycle of nivolumab. The sequence came from a human donor with classical Hodgkin lymphoma.

CDR3 residues: CASSQGLGERRYEQFF. Here the CDR3 DNA reads TGCGCCAGCAGCCAAGGGTTGGGGGAGAGAAGGTATGAGCAGTTCTTC. The chain is built from TRBV4-1 and TRBJ2-1; D assignment may be TRBD1 or TRBD2 (5 bases each). The germline V gene has CDR1 MGHRA and CDR2 YSYEKL. The CDR3 spans 16 residues. V gave up 1 base and J gave up 8 bases, with 18 bases separating them.